This entry is about one T cell receptor beta chain. Its antigen is undetermined. In germline, CDR1 is LGHDT, CDR2 YNNKEL (reference sequence). This CDR3 spans 16 amino acids. The V gene lost 4 bases and the J gene lost 2 bases, with 18 bases spanning the gap. These data originate in a study of human T cells and chemical hapten exposure. Study details: Diagnoses of alopecia areata, totalis or universalis occurred in mostly female patients.

Authors' processing steps: Counts of TCRs in each sample centred on a median of 95,638 and extended from about 20,000 to 690,000. MiXCR was run by TCRdb on the RACE reads, yielding one entry per CDR3 protein. TCRdb, rather than the study authors, made the V and J calls. Of 38,000 or so distinct CDR3 sequences listed, 7.5% to 8% are singletons. The time point was: pre-sensitization, week 0. Treatment specified: therapeutic diphenylcyclopropenone sensitization with weekly scalp DPC. Study outcomes and limitations: The study found that DPC sensitization did not change TCRs above 1 in 1000 frequency.

This TCR came from a woman in her forties or fifties with alopecia areata. Some clones in this sample may be carry-over from other donors' samples. The gene calls are TRBV3-1 and TRBJ2-7, with D perhaps being TRBD1 or TRBD2 (6 bases each). The material was whole blood, obtained in connection with sensitization to the hapten diphenylcyclopropenone (DPC). The CDR3 DNA sequence: TGTGCCAGCAGCCTTAGGGGGGCAGGTAGGGCCTACGAGCAGTACTTC. Its translation is CASSLRGAGRAYEQYF.